This T cell receptor (beta chain) is from a study of cytomegalovirus exposure and HLA in healthy donors. V dropped 6 bases and J dropped 7 bases, with 16 bases sitting between them. This CDR3 is built from 14 residues. Germline assignment: CDR1 MDHEN and CDR2 SYDVKM. Study-level points and caveats: TCR beta sequences reportedly predicted the HLA-A and HLA-B alleles of most subjects accurately.

The PCR ran on 60 Vbeta and 13 Jbeta primers. The table came from immunoSEQ multiplex PCR; TCRdb's copy has only in-frame clones and leaves some out. There are some 150,000 clones in the sample; 70% to 85% occur only once, and more than 1.5% lies in the top ten. Comments on this clone: Its antigen is as yet unknown.

The sequenced material came from PBMCs. The V and J genes are TRBV28 and TRBJ1-5; unclear D gene. The TCR sequence derives from a woman in her 40s in good health and CMV-seronegative. CDR3 amino acids: CASRLINHGQPQHF. The CDR3 nucleotides are TGTGCCAGCAGACTAATTAACCATGGGCAGCCCCAGCATTTT.